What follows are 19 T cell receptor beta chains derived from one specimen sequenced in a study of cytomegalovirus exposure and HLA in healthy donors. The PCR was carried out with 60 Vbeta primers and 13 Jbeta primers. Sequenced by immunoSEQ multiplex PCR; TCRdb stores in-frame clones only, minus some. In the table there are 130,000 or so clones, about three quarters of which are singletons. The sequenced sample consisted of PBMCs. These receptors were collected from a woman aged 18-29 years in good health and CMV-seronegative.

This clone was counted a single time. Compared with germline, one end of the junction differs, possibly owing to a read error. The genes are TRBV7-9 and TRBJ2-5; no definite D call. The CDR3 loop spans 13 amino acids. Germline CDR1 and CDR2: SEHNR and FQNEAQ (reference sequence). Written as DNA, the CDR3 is TGTTCCAGCAGCTTTAACTCCCAAGAGACCCAGTACTTC. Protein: CSSSFNSQETQYF.

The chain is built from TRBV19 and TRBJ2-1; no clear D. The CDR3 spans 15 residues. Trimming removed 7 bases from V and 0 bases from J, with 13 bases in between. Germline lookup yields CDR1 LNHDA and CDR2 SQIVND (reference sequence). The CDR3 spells CASTYTGSSYNEQFF. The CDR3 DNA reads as TGTGCCAGTACCTATACCGGGTCCTCCTACAATGAGCAGTTCTTC.

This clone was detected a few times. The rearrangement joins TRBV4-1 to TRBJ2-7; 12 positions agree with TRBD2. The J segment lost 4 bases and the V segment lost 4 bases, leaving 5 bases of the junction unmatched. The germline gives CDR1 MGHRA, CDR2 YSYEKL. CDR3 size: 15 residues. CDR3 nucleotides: TGCGCCAGCAGCCTACTAGCGGGAGGAGTGTACGAGCAGTACTTC. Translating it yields CASSLLAGGVYEQYF.

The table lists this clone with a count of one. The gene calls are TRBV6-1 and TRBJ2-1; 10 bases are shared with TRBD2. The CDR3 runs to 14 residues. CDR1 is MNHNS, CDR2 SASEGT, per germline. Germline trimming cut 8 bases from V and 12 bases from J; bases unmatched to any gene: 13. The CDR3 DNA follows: TGTGCCAGCTTAGAGATAGCGGGAGGAATTGTGCAGTTCTTC. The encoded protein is CASLEIAGGIVQFF.

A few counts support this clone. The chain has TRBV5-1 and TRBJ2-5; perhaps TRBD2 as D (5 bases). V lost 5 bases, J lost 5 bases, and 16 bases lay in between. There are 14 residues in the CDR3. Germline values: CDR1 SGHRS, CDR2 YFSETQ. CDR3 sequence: CASSRAEARETQYF. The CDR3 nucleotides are TGCGCCAGCAGTAGGGCGGAGGCACGGGAGACCCAGTACTTC.

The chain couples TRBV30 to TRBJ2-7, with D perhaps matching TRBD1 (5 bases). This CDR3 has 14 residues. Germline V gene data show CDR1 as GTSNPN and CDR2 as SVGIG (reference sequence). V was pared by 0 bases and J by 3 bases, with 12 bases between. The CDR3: CAWSVGRQYYEQYF. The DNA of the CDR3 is TGTGCCTGGAGTGTAGGAAGACAGTACTACGAGCAGTACTTC.

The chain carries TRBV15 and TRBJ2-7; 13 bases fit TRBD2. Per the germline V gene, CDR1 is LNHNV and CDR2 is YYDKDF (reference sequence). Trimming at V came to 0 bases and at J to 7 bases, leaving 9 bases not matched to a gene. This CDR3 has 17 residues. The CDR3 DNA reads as TGTGCCACCAGCAGAGATCGTAGGACTAGCGGGAGCGGGGAGCAGTACTTC. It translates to CATSRDRRTSGSGEQYF.

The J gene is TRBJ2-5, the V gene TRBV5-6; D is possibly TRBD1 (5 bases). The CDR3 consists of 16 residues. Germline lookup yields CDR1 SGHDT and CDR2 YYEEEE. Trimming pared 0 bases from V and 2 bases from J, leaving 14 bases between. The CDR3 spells CASSLVGVGSQETQYF. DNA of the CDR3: TGTGCCAGCAGCTTGGTAGGGGTAGGATCGCAAGAGACCCAGTACTTC.

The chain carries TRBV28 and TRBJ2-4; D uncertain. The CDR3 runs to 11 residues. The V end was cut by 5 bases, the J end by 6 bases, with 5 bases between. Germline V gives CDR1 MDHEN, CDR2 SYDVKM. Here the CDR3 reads CASSPRNIQYF. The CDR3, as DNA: TGTGCCAGCAGTCCCCGAAACATTCAGTACTTC.

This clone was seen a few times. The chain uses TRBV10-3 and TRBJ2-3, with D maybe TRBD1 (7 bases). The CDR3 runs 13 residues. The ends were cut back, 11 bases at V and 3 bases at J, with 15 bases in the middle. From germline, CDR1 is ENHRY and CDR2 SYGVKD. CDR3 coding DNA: TGTGCCTCACACGGGGGACAGACAGATACGCAGTATTTT. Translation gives CASHGGQTDTQYF.

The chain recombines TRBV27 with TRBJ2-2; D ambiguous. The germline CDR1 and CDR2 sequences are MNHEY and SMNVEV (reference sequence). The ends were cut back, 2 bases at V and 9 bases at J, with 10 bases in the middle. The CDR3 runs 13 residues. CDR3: CASSLGLGWELFF. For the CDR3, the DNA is TGTGCCAGCAGTTTAGGATTGGGCTGGGAGCTGTTTTTT.

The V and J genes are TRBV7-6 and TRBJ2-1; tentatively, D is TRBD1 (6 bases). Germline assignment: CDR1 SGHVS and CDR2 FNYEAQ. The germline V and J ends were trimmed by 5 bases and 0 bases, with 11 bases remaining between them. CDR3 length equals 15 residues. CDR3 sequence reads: CASSVTGSSYNEQFF. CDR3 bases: TGTGCCAGCAGCGTAACAGGGTCCTCCTACAATGAGCAGTTCTTC. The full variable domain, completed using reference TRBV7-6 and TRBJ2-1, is GAGVSQSPRYKVTKRGQDVALRCDPISGHVSLYWYRQALGQGPEFLTYFNYEAQQDKSGLPNDRFSAERPEGSISTLTIQRTEQRDSAMYRCASSVTGSSYNEQFFGPGTRLTVL.

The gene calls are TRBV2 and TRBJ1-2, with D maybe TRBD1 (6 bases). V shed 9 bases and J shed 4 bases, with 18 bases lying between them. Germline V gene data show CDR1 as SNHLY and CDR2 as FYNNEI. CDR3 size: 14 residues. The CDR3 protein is CARMEQGLAYGYTF. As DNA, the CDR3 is TGTGCCAGGATGGAGCAGGGGTTGGCCTATGGCTACACCTTC.

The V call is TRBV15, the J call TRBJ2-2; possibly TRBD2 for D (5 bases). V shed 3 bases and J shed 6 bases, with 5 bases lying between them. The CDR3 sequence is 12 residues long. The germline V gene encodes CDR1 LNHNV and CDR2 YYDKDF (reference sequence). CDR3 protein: CATSRGAGELFF. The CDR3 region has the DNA TGTGCCACCAGCAGGGGAGCCGGGGAGCTGTTTTTT.

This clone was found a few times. The CDR3 protein is CASSGAAFTDTQYF. For the CDR3, the DNA is TGTGCCAGCAGCGGAGCGGCTTTCACAGATACGCAGTATTTT. The chain is built from TRBV7-2 and TRBJ2-3; tentatively, D is TRBD2 (5 bases). V dropped 5 bases and J dropped 2 bases, with 11 bases sitting between them. Germline V gives CDR1 SGHTA, CDR2 FQGNSA. The CDR3 contains 14 residues.

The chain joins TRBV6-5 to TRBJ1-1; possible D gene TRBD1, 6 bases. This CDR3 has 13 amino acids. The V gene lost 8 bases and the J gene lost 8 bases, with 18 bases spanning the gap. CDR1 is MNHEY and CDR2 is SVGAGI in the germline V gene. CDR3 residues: CASRLPAGAEAFF. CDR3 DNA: TGTGCCAGCCGTCTGCCCGCAGGGGCAGAAGCTTTCTTT.

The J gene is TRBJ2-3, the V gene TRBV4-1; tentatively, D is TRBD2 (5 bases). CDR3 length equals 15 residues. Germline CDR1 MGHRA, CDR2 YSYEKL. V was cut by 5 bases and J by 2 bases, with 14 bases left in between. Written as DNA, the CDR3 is TGCGCCAGCAGCTTGGAGGAGCGAGTCACAGATACGCAGTATTTT. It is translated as CASSLEERVTDTQYF.

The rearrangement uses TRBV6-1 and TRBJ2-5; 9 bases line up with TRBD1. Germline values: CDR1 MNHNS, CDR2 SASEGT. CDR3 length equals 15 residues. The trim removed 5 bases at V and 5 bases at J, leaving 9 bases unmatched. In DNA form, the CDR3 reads TGTGCCAGCAGTAAAGGGACAGGGCCAGGGGAGACCCAGTACTTC. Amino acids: CASSKGTGPGETQYF.

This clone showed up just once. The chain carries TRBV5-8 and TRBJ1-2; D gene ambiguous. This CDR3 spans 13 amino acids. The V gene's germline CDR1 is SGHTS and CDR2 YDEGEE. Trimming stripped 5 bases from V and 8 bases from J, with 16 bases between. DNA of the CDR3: TGTGCCAGCAGGCTTGGCGGGGTCTTAGGCTACACCTTC. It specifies CASRLGGVLGYTF.